This T cell receptor beta chain was recovered during a study of identical twins. On this clonotype itself: Just one base apart from a much larger clone, this may be a read error.

TCRdb processed the 5' RACE reads anew with MiXCR; each CDR3 protein has one entry. The data contain approximately 600,000 distinct CDR3 sequences, roughly 7.2% of them seen just once; the ten biggest clones take up 1.6%. The germline V and J ends were trimmed by 6 bases and 0 bases, with 3 bases remaining between them. The CDR3 loop spans 13 amino acids. The germline V gene has CDR1 SNHLY and CDR2 FYNNEI. The sample was also reused in another study, on yellow fever vaccine responses in identical twins.

The V and J genes are TRBV2 and TRBJ2-6; D gene ambiguous. Sequenced material: PBMCs. This receptor was identified in a woman between 18 and 29 years old in good health. CDR3 sequence (DNA): TGTGCCAGCAGGCGCTCTGGGGCCAACGTCCTGACTTTC. Its translation: CASRRSGANVLTF.